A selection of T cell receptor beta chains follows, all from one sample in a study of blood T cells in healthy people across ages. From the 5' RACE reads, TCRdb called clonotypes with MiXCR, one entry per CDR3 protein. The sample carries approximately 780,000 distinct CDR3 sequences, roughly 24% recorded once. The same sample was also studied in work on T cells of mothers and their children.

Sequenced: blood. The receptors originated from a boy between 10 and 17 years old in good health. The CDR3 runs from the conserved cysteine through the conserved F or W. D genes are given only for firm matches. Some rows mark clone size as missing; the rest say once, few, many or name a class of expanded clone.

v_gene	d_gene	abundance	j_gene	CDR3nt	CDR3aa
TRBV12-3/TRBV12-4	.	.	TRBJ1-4	TGTGCCAGCAGTTCACGACAGGTCGAGAAGGAAAAACTGTTTTTT	CASSSRQVEKEKLFF
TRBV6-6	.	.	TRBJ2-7	TGTGCCAGCAGTATAACCCGGGACACCTCCTACGAGCAGTACTTC	CASSITRDTSYEQYF
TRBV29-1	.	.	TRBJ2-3	TGCAGCGTCCGATACACAGATACGCAGTATTTT	CSVRYTDTQYF
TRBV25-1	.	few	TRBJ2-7	TGTGCCAGCAGTGAAGGCTTAGCGCCGGGGTACGAGCAGTACTTC	CASSEGLAPGYEQYF
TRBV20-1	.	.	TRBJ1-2	TGCAGTGCTAGTTCGGGGCTCTATGGCTACACCTTC	CSASSGLYGYTF
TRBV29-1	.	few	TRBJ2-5	TGCAGCGTCGACACGGACTTTCAAGAGACCCAGTACTTC	CSVDTDFQETQYF
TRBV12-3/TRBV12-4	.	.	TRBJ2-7	TGCGCCAGCACTTTCGCCGGTCCGGGGGCATACGAGCAGTACTTC	CASTFAGPGAYEQYF
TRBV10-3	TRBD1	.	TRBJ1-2	TGTGCCATCAGCGGACAGGGGGCGCGGGGCTACACCTTC	CAISGQGARGYTF
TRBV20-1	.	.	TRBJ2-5	TGCAGTGCCAACCCGGGACCGATTAAAGAGACCCAGTACTTC	CSANPGPIKETQYF
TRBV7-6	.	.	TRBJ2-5	TGTGCCAGCAGCTCAAACTTACAAGAGACCCAGTACTTC	CASSSNLQETQYF
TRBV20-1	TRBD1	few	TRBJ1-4	TGCAGTGCAGGATACAGGGGCGAGACTGAAAAACTGTTTTTT	CSAGYRGETEKLFF
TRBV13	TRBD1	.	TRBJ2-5	TGTGCCAGCAGCGGATCGGACAGGGGGAGAGAGACCCAGTACTTC	CASSGSDRGRETQYF
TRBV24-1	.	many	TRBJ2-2	TGTGCCACCAGTCTCCGGGCGGGGACCGGGGAGCTGTTTTTT	CATSLRAGTGELFF
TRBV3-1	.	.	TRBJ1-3	TGTGCCAGCAGCCAATGGTCAGGGACTGGAAACACCATATATTTT	CASSQWSGTGNTIYF
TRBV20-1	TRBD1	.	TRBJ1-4	TGCAGTGCTAGAGATGCCCGCCAACAGGGGAGTAATGAAAAACTGTTTTTT	CSARDARQQGSNEKLFF
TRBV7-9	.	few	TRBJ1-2	TGTGCCAGCAGCGTCGGGGGTCCTTATGGCTACACCTTC	CASSVGGPYGYTF
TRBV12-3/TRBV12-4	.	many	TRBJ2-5	TGTGCCAGCAGGGGAACAGGCCAAGAGACCCAGTACTTC	CASRGTGQETQYF
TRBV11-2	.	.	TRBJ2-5	TGTGCCAGCACCTCCGTGGGACAACCAGAGACCCAGTACTTC	CASTSVGQPETQYF
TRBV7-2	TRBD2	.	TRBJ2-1	TGTGCCAGCAGCCCGGGACTACCGGGGTACAATGAGCAGTTCTTC	CASSPGLPGYNEQFF
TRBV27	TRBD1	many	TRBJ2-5	TGTGCCAGCAGTTCTGCAGGGGGCCCCGAGACCCAGTACTTC	CASSSAGGPETQYF
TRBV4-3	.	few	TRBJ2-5	TGCGCCAGCAGCCAAGGATCGGCCAGCGGCGAAGAGACCCAGTACTTC	CASSQGSASGEETQYF
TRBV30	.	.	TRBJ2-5	TGTGCCTGGAGGGGGACGGAGACCCAGTACTTC	CAWRGTETQYF
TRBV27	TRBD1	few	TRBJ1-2	TGTGCCAGCAGTAAGACAGGGGTCCCCTATGGCTACACCTTC	CASSKTGVPYGYTF
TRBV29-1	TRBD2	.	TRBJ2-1	TGCAGCGTCCGCCTACTAGCGAGCTCCTACAATGAGCAGTTCTTC	CSVRLLASSYNEQFF
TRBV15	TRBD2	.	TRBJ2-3	TGTGCCACCAGCAGGGGAGGGTCGAGCACAGATACGCAGTATTTT	CATSRGGSSTDTQYF
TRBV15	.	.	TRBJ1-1	TGTGCCACCAGCGGAGACAGGAACACTGAAGCTTTCTTT	CATSGDRNTEAFF
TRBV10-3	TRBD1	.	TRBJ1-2	TGTGCCATCAGTACAGGGGAATATGGATACACCTTC	CAISTGEYGYTF
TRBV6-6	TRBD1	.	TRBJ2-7	TGTGCCAGCACTGCAATAGGACAGGGTTGGAACGAGCAGTACTTC	CASTAIGQGWNEQYF
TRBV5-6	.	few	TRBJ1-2	TGTGCCAGCAGCTTGGATATGGCCAGGGGCTACACCTTC	CASSLDMARGYTF
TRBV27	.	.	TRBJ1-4	TGTGCCAGCAGCATGGGGGGGGGAAAACTGTTTTTT	CASSMGGGKLFF
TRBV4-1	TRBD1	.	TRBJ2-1	TGCGCCAGCAGCCAGGACAGGCGTGATGAGCAGTTCTTC	CASSQDRRDEQFF
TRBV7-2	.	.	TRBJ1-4	TGTGCCAGCAGCTTAGGGGACGGGACTCTAACTAATGAAAAACTGTTTTTT	CASSLGDGTLTNEKLFF
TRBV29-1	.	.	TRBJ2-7	TGCAGCGTTGGGGCACGCGACTACGAGCAGTACTTC	CSVGARDYEQYF
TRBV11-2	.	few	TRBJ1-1	TGTGCCAGCAGCTTGGAGGATGCCCGTTTGAACACTGAAGCTTTCTTT	CASSLEDARLNTEAFF
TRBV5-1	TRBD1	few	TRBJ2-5	TGCGCCAGCAGCCCGGGACAGGGAAACCAAGAGACCCAGTACTTC	CASSPGQGNQETQYF
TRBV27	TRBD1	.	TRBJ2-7	TGTGCCAGCAGTATCTCAGTCGGGACAGCCTACGAGCAGTACTTC	CASSISVGTAYEQYF
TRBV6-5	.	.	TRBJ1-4	TGTGCCAGCAGACGGGGTATCAATGAAAAACTGTTTTTT	CASRRGINEKLFF
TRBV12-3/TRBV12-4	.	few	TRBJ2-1	TGTGCCAGCAGTTCGACAGTCAGATTCCTTAGCTCCTACAATGAGCAGTTCTTC	CASSSTVRFLSSYNEQFF
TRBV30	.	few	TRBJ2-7	TGTGCCTGGAGGAGCTGGGGTATAAGCGAGCAGTACTTC	CAWRSWGISEQYF
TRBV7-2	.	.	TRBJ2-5	TGTGCCAGCAGCTCAGCCATACAGGGCTTGGAGACCCAGTACTTC	CASSSAIQGLETQYF
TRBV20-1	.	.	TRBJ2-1	TGCAGTGCTATGGTGGTGGTGAATGAGCAGTTCTTC	CSAMVVVNEQFF
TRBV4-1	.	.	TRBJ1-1	TGCGCCAGCAGCCGAAAAGGGACTGAAGCTTTCTTT	CASSRKGTEAFF
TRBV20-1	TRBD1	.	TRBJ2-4	TGCAGTGCTAGATTGACAGGGGGCATTGCCAAAAACATTCAGTACTTC	CSARLTGGIAKNIQYF
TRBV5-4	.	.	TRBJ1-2	TGTGCCAGCAGTCATAGTAGTGGGGCGCGGGGCTATGGCTACACCTTC	CASSHSSGARGYGYTF
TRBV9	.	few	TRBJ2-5	TGTGCCAGCAGCGTAGGAAGCGCCCAAGAGACCCAGTACTTC	CASSVGSAQETQYF
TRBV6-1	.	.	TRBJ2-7	TGTGCCAGCAGGGGAACAGGGTTTGGGTTCGAGCAGTACTTC	CASRGTGFGFEQYF
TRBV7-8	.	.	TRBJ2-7	TGTGCCTGCAGCCCAAGGTTGAATGGCGAGCAGTACTTC	CACSPRLNGEQYF
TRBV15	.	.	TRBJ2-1	TGTGCCACCAGCGGTATAGGGAGTAGCTCCTACAATGAGCAGTTCTTC	CATSGIGSSSYNEQFF
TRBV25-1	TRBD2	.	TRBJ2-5	TGTGCCAGCAGTGAGCCTCCGGGGGGGCAAGAGACCCAGTACTTC	CASSEPPGGQETQYF
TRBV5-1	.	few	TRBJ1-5	TGCGCCAGCAGCTTCACACAGAATAGCAATCAGCCCCAGCATTTT	CASSFTQNSNQPQHF
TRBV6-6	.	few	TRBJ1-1	TGTGCCAGCACCGAGAGGGAGGTGAACACTGAAGCTTTCTTT	CASTEREVNTEAFF
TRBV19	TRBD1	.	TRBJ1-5	TGTGCCAGTAATGGAATCGGGACAGGTTTGAGCAATCAGCCCCAGCATTTT	CASNGIGTGLSNQPQHF
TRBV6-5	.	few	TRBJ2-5	TGTGCCAGCAGTGCTCGAGGAGGGTTAGGGGGTTTGGAAGAGACCCAGTACTTC	CASSARGGLGGLEETQYF
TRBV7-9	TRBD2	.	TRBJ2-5	TGTGCCAGCAGCCCCTGGACTAGCGGGGTGGAAGAGACCCAGTACTTC	CASSPWTSGVEETQYF